This entry lists 14 T cell receptor beta chains sequenced from one sample in a study of T-cell memory formation after mild COVID-19. Via MiXCR, TCRdb re-called the 5' RACE reads, giving one row per CDR3 protein. Seen here are around 300,000 distinct CDR3 sequences, 7% to 10% observed once, and the top ten hold about 20%. Sequenced input: PBMCs or a T cell subset sorted from them (not recorded which). All receptors derive from a man in his late teens or twenties who had mild COVID-19 (a few samples of this study predate the infection). Cell type and time point are not known.

J is TRBJ1-4 and V is TRBV6-6, with D tentatively TRBD1 (5 bases). Germline loops: CDR1 MNHNY, CDR2 SVGAGI (reference sequence). The V gene lost 5 bases and the J gene lost 5 bases, with 18 bases spanning the gap. The CDR3 consists of 16 residues. The CDR3 bases are TGTGCCAGCAGTCACCCAAAGGGACGGACAAATGAAAAACTGTTTTTT. Protein: CASSHPKGRTNEKLFF.

This clonotype has only a few counts. The chain has TRBV5-4 and TRBJ2-1; 10 positions match TRBD1. This CDR3 spans 15 amino acids. V lost 2 bases to trimming and J lost 7 bases; unmatched junction nucleotides: 6. Germline lookup yields CDR1 SGHNT and CDR2 YYREEE (reference sequence). DNA for the CDR3: TGTGCCAGCAGCTTTGACAGGGGGCGTCATAATGAGCAGTTCTTC. Translated, it gives CASSFDRGRHNEQFF.

In DNA form, the CDR3 reads TGTGCCAGCAGTTCAGACGCGGGCAATCAGCCCCAGCATTTT. This codes for CASSSDAGNQPQHF. The V call is TRBV6-5, the J call TRBJ1-5; D remains unclear. The V and J ends lost 4 bases and 2 bases respectively, with 9 bases between them. CDR3 length: 14 amino acids. Germline V lookup: CDR1 MNHEY, CDR2 SVGAGI.

V gene TRBV27 combines with J gene TRBJ2-3; 10 bases are a match to TRBD2. There are 15 residues in the CDR3. J lost 4 bases, V lost 4 bases, and 5 bases had no gene match. Germline CDR1 MNHEY, CDR2 SMNVEV (reference sequence). CDR3 amino acids: CASSWSGGASDTQYF. The CDR3 nucleotides read TGTGCCAGCAGTTGGAGCGGGGGGGCCTCAGATACGCAGTATTTT.

The V and J genes are TRBV4-2 and TRBJ2-3; 8 nucleotides agree with TRBD2. There are 16 residues in the CDR3. With 0 bases clipped from V and 1 base from J, the junction kept 3 bases outside the gene matches. CDR1 is LGHNA and CDR2 is YNFKEQ in the germline V gene. CDR3 residues: CASSQDPAGGTDTQYF. DNA of the CDR3: TGTGCCAGCAGCCAAGATCCAGCGGGAGGCACAGATACGCAGTATTTT.

The J gene is TRBJ1-1, the V gene TRBV12-3 or TRBV12-4; weak D call: TRBD1 (6 bases). CDR3 length equals 15 residues. Trimming shortened V by 6 bases and J by 1 base, and 15 bases separated the two germline ends. The CDR3 region has the DNA TGTGCCAGCAGGCTTGCAGGGGTAGGGAACACTGAAGCTTTCTTT. Encoded protein: CASRLAGVGNTEAFF.

This clonotype was counted a few times. The chain is built from TRBV9 and TRBJ1-2; D remains unclear. This CDR3 region has 15 residues. V was cut by 3 bases and J by 4 bases, with 16 bases left in between. Germline CDR1 and CDR2: SGDLS and YYNGEE. CDR3 protein: CASSETPDPSYGYTF. CDR3 nucleotides: TGTGCCAGCAGCGAAACCCCGGACCCTTCCTATGGCTACACCTTC. The full variable domain, rest sourced from reference TRBV9 and TRBJ1-2, is DSGVTQTPKHLITATGQRVTLRCSPRSGDLSVYWYQQSLDQGLQFLIQYYNGEERAKGNILERFSAQQFPDLHSELNLSSLELGDSALYFCASSETPDPSYGYTFGSGTRLTVV.

This clonotype was picked up a small number of times. This chain links TRBV4-1 with TRBJ1-1; D remains unclear. The germline gives CDR1 MGHRA, CDR2 YSYEKL. V was trimmed by 1 base and J by 9 bases, leaving 12 bases between them. This CDR3 is built from 13 residues. This chain's CDR3 is CASSQGSGSKAFF. The CDR3 region has the DNA TGCGCCAGCAGCCAAGGTTCGGGATCCAAAGCTTTCTTT.

This clonotype was observed a few times. The chain links TRBV5-1 to TRBJ1-3; D gene unclear. Trimming removed 5 bases at V and 3 bases at J, with 18 bases between. The germline gives CDR1 SGHRS, CDR2 YFSETQ. The CDR3 sequence is 16 residues long. The CDR3 DNA is TGCGCCAGCAGACCTACCTCGGCGGTGTATGGAAACACCATATATTTT. The encoded protein is CASRPTSAVYGNTIYF.

This clonotype was counted many times. The chain joins TRBV3-1 to TRBJ2-3, with D possibly being TRBD1 (6 bases). The V gene lost 1 base and the J gene lost 1 base, with 9 bases spanning the gap. This CDR3 is built from 15 residues. The germline V gene encodes CDR1 LGHDT and CDR2 YNNKEL (reference sequence). CDR3 protein: CASSQGGLRTDTQYF. The CDR3 region has the DNA TGTGCCAGCAGCCAAGGGGGGCTACGCACAGATACGCAGTATTTT.

At least ten counts were recorded for this clonotype. The CDR3 reads CASSLVAKTGQETQYF. CDR3 DNA sequence: TGTGCCAGCAGCTTAGTGGCCAAAACAGGGCAAGAGACCCAGTACTTC. The rearrangement uses TRBV7-9 and TRBJ2-5, with D possibly matching TRBD1 (6 bases). The germline V gene encodes CDR1 SEHNR and CDR2 FQNEAQ (reference sequence). Trimming stripped 1 base from V and 2 bases from J, with 14 bases between. The CDR3 is made up of 16 amino acids.

Details on this clonotype: A much larger clone differs by one base, so this may be a read error. The chain employs TRBV6-2 or TRBV6-3 and TRBJ1-2; D perhaps matches TRBD1 (6 bases). Germline CDR1 reads MNHEY; CDR2 reads SVGEGT. The CDR3 contains 15 residues. The V end was cut by 0 bases, the J end by 5 bases, with 13 bases between. The CDR3 bases are TGTGCCAGCAGTTACTCGACAGGCTACATATATGGCTACACCTTC. Protein sequence: CASSYSTGYIYGYTF.

The rearrangement uses TRBV7-9 and TRBJ2-7; TRBD2 is a possible D gene (5 bases). Germline CDR1 SEHNR, CDR2 FQNEAQ (reference sequence). This CDR3 has 15 amino acids. V gave up 5 bases and J gave up 5 bases, with 19 bases separating them. CDR3 loop: CASSPLTRVGDEQYF. The CDR3 DNA follows: TGTGCCAGCAGCCCTCTAACTAGGGTTGGGGACGAGCAGTACTTC.

This clonotype was counted at least ten times. The V gene is TRBV5-1, the J gene TRBJ1-6; the D is unclear. Germline CDR1 and CDR2: SGHRS and YFSETQ. The CDR3 loop spans 13 amino acids. Trimming took 1 base from V and 8 from J, leaving 7 bases between them. The chain's CDR3 is CASSLKADSPLHF. Here the CDR3 DNA reads TGCGCCAGCAGCTTGAAGGCAGATTCACCCCTCCACTTT.